This is a list of T cell receptor beta chains from one sample in a study of blood T cells in healthy people across ages. TCRdb fed the 5' RACE reads into MiXCR, producing one record per CDR3 protein. The table shows 1.5 million or so distinct CDR3 sequences, with 35% to 45% occurring only once. Material for sequencing was blood. The receptor set was obtained from a woman between 18 and 30 years old in good health. CDR3s leave out the opening cysteine and the closing phenylalanine or tryptophan.

TRBV29-1 SVDPSSGTYSYNEQY
TRBV7-2 ASSWGPRGYT
TRBV2 ASSDPASSGITDEQY
TRBV6-1 AVGRQGFGETQY
TRBV28 ASSSIYNEQF
TRBV4-1 ASMTGSSNTEAF
TRBV25-1 ASSEYDRVSGANVLT
TRBV27 ASSSINLNTDTQY
TRBV4-1 ASSPTSTGTVYEQY
TRBV29-1 SVTRGSLNTEAF
TRBV6-6 ASSYSDRETGELF
TRBV5-1 AGSFDREGYT
TRBV5-1 ASKRGEMLNSPLH
TRBV29-1 SVEAGGLYEQY
TRBV27 ASKMDRVNEQY
TRBV12-3/TRBV12-4 ASSLEGTPYEQY
TRBV7-9 ASSLGTSGAEQY
TRBV28 ASSIAGGGTDTQY
TRBV10-3 AVRRLAASYNEQF
TRBV6-5 ASSYLFRGPTEAF
TRBV14 ASSPRQTPDEQF
TRBV7-2 ASSFDYGYT
TRBV7-2 ASRADHTGELF
TRBV4-1 ASSQDEGRGGWSYNEQF
TRBV6-5 ASSYSTSSPLH